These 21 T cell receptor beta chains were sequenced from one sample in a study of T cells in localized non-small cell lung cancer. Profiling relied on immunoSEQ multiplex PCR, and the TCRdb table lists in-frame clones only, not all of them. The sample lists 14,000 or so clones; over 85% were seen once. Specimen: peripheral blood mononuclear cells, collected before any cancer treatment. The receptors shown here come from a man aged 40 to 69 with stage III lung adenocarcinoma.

CDR3 sequence reads: CASSLLFGTGTGELFF. CDR3 in DNA: TGTGCCAGCAGTTTATTGTTCGGGACTGGCACCGGGGAGCTGTTTTTT. The chain joins TRBV28 to TRBJ2-2, with a tentative D call TRBD2 (6 bases). The CDR3 has 16 amino acids. Germline CDR1 MDHEN, CDR2 SYDVKM. V lost 1 base and J 4 bases, leaving 13 bases between the germline ends.

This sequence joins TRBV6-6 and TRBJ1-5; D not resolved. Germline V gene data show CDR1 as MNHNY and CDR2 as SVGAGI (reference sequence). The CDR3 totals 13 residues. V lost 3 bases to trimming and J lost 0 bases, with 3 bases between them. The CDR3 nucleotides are TGTGCCAGCAGTTATGTTAGCAATCAGCCCCAGCATTTT. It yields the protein CASSYVSNQPQHF.

The CDR3 here is CSVGEVGGRYEQYF. CDR3 nucleotide sequence: TGCAGCGTGGGGGAGGTCGGGGGCAGATACGAGCAGTACTTC. This rearrangement joins TRBV29-1 to TRBJ2-7; D may match TRBD1 or TRBD2 (6 bases each). This CDR3 has 14 residues. The V end lost 6 bases, the J end lost 4 bases, and 19 bases lay between the germline ends. Germline CDR1 reads SQVTM; CDR2 reads ANQGSEA.

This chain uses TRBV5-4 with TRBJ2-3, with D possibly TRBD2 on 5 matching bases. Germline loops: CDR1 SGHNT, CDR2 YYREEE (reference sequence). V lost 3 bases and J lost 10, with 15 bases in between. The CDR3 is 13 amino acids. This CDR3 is CASSSKTDYAQYF. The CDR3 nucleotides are TGTGCCAGCAGCTCGAAGACTGACTACGCGCAGTATTTT.

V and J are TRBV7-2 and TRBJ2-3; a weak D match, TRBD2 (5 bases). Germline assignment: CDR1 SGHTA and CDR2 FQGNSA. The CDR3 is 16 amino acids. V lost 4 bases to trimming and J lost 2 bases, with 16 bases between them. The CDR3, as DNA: TGTGCCAGCAGCTCCCAACTACTAGTCTCCACAGATACGCAGTATTTT. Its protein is CASSSQLLVSTDTQYF.

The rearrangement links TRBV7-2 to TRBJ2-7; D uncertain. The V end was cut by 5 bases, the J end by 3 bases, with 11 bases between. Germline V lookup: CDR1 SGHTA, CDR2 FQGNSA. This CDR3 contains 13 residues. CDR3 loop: CASSPGPNYEQYF. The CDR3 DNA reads TGTGCCAGCAGCCCTGGACCAAACTACGAGCAGTACTTC.

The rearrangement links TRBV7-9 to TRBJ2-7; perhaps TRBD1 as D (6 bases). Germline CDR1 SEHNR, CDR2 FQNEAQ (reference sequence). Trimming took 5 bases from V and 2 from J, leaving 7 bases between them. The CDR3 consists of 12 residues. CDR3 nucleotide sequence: TGTGCCAGCAGCCGGGACACCTACGAGCAGTACTTC. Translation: CASSRDTYEQYF. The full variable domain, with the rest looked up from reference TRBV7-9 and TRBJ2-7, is DTGVSQNPRHKITKRGQNVTFRCDPISEHNRLYWYRQTLGQGPEFLTYFQNEAQLEKSRLLSDRFSAERPKGSFSTLEIQRTEQGDSAMYLCASSRDTYEQYFGPGTRLTVT.

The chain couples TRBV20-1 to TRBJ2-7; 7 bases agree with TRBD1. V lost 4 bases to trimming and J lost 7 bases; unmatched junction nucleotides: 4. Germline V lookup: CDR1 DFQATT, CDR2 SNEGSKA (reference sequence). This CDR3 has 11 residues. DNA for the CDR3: TGCAGTGCTATACAGGGGTATGAGCAGTACTTC. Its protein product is CSAIQGYEQYF.

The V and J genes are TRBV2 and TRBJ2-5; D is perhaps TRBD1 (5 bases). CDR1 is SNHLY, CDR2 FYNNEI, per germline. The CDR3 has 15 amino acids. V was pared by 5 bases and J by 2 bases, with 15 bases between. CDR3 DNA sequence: TGTGCCAGCAGTCCCCAACAGGTCCAACAAGAGACCCAGTACTTC. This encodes CASSPQQVQQETQYF.

This CDR3 is CASQFSTGESGEQYF. The CDR3 coding sequence is TGTGCCAGCCAGTTTTCGACAGGGGAGAGTGGCGAGCAGTACTTC. The chain is built from TRBV10-3 and TRBJ2-7; 8 nucleotides align to TRBD1. The germline CDR1 and CDR2 sequences are ENHRY and SYGVKD. V was clipped by 10 bases and J by 6 bases; unmatched bases: 17. This CDR3 has 15 residues.

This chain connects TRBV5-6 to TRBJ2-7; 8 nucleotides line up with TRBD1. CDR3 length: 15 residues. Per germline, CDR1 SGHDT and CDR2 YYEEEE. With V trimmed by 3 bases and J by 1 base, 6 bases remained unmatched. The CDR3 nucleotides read TGTGCCAGCAGCTGGGGGACAGGCGTTTCCTACGAGCAGTACTTC. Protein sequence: CASSWGTGVSYEQYF.

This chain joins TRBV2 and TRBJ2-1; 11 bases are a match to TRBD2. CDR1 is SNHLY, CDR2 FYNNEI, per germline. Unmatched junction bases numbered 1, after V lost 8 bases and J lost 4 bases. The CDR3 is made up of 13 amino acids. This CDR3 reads CASGTSGYNEQFF. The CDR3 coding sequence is TGTGCCAGCGGGACTAGCGGATACAATGAGCAGTTCTTC.

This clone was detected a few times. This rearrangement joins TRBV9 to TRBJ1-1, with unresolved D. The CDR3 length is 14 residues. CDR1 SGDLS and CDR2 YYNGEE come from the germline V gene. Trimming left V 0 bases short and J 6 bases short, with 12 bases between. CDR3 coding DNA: TGTGCCAGCAGCGTAGCGGTAGGCGGCTCTGAAGCTTTCTTT. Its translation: CASSVAVGGSEAFF.

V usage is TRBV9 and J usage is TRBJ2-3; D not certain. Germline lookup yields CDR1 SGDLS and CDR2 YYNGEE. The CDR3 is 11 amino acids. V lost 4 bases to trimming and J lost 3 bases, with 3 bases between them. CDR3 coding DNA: TGTGCCAGCAGCACTACAGATACGCAGTATTTT. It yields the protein CASSTTDTQYF.

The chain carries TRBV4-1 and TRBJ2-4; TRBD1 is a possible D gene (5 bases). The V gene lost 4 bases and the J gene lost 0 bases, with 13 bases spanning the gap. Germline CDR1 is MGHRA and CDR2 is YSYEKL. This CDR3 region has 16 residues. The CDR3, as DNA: TGCGCCAGCAGCCGAGACGCAGGGCTAGCCAAAAACATTCAGTACTTC. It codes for CASSRDAGLAKNIQYF.

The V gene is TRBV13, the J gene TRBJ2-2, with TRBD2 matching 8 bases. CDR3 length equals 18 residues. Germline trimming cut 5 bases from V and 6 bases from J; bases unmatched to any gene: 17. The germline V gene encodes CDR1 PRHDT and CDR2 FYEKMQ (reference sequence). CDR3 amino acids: CASSPPGLAFSGAGELFF. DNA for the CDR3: TGTGCCAGCAGCCCACCTGGACTAGCTTTCAGTGGAGCCGGGGAGCTGTTTTTT. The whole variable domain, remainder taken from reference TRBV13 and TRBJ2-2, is AAGVIQSPRHLIKEKRETATLKCYPIPRHDTVYWYQQGPGQDPQFLISFYEKMQSDKGSIPDRFSAQQFSDYHSELNMSSLELGDSALYFCASSPPGLAFSGAGELFFGEGSRLTVL.

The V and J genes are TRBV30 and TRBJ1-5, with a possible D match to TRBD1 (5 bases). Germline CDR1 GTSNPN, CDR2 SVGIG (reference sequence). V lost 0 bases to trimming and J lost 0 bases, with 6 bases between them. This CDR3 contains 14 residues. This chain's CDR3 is CAWSVQVSNQPQHF. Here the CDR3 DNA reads TGTGCCTGGAGTGTACAGGTTAGCAATCAGCCCCAGCATTTT.

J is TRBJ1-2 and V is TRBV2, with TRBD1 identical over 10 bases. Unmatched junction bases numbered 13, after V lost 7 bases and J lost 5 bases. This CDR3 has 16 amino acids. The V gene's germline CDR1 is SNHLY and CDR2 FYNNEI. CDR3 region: CASTLVGGQGIYGYTF. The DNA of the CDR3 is TGTGCCAGCACCCTAGTGGGGGGACAGGGGATATATGGCTACACCTTC.

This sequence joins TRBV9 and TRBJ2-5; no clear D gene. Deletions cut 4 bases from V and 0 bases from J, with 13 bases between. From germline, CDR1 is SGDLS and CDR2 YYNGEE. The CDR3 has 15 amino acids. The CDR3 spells CASSPTWAYQETQYF. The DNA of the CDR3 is TGTGCCAGCAGCCCGACTTGGGCTTACCAAGAGACCCAGTACTTC.

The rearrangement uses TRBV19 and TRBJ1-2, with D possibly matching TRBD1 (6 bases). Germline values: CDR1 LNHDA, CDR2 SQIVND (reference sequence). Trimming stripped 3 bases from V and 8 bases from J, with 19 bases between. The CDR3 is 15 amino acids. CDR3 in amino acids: CASSIGRGAVSGYTF. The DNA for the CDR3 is TGTGCCAGTAGTATCGGCAGGGGCGCCGTCAGCGGCTACACCTTC.

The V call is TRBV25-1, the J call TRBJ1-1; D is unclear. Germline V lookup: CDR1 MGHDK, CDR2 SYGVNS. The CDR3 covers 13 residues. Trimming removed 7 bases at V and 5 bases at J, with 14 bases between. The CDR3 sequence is CASISGLGTEAFF. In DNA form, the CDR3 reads TGTGCCAGCATATCGGGGTTAGGGACTGAAGCTTTCTTT.